This T cell receptor beta chain was identified during a study of blood T cells in healthy people across ages. General study points: Higher diversity and more naive CD4+ cells were features of long-lived donors, compared to aged donors.

About this clonotype: The antigen is not known.

The use of a sample-barcoded 5' primer and a J-beta primer mix characterized a second PCR of 7 to 11 cycles. Using its own MiXCR run on the 5' RACE reads, TCRdb lists one record per CDR3 protein. The table lists 1.4 million or so distinct CDR3 sequences, approximately 43% of them singletons. The CDR3 is made up of 15 amino acids. The J segment lost 0 bases and the V segment lost 7 bases, leaving 8 bases of the junction unmatched. The chain carries TRBV12-3 or TRBV12-4 and TRBJ2-5; 7 bases match TRBD2. Specimen: blood. The sequence derives from a woman aged 18-35 years in good health. CDR3 DNA sequence: TGTGCCAGCACCCCGGGACTACGCTACCAAGAGACCCAGTACTTC. Its protein product is CASTPGLRYQETQYF.